The rows below give T cell receptor beta chains drawn from one sample of a study of beta chain features in type 1 diabetes. Assay: immunoSEQ multiplex PCR; the TCRdb copy retains only in-frame clones and omits some. The top ten hold 0.55% to 0.75% of the sample, which has approximately 140,000 clones, roughly 10% seen once. The sequenced sample consisted of central memory CD4+ T cells from blood. Receptors were obtained from a woman aged 40 to 50 in good health. Each CDR3 is given with its conserved first and last residue. The D gene is left open where the match is weak. Not all rows give a size; the values are once, few, many and, for expanded clones, a class.

abundance,j_gene,d_gene,v_gene,CDR3aa,CDR3nt
few,TRBJ1-1,TRBD1,TRBV11-1,CASSLPPRDRVDTEAFF,TGTGCCAGCAGCCTACCCCCTCGGGACAGGGTGGACACTGAAGCTTTCTTT
few,TRBJ1-2,NA,TRBV9,CASSVVDYGYTF,TGTGCCAGCAGCGTCGTCGACTATGGCTACACCTTC
NA,TRBJ2-3,TRBD1,TRBV19,CASSADRGYGDTQYF,TGTGCCAGTAGCGCGGACAGGGGGTATGGAGATACGCAGTATTTT
few,TRBJ2-1,NA,TRBV4-3,CASSQEQYNEQFF,TGCGCCAGCAGCCAAGAACAATACAATGAGCAGTTCTTC
few,TRBJ1-1,NA,TRBV7-2,CASRAKDRLNTEAFF,TGTGCCAGCAGAGCCAAAGACAGGTTGAACACTGAAGCTTTCTTT
NA,TRBJ1-6,NA,TRBV27,CASSHRAGLPNSPLHF,TGTGCCAGCTCCCATCGGGCAGGACTTCCCAATTCACCCCTCCACTTT
few,TRBJ1-6,TRBD1,TRBV5-8,CASSLRTGGDSPLHF,TGTGCCAGCAGCTTGCGGACAGGGGGGGATTCACCCCTCCACTTT
NA,TRBJ2-3,NA,TRBV7-2,CASSPTRASGTDTQYF,TGTGCCAGCAGCCCAACGCGGGCTAGTGGCACAGATACGCAGTATTTT
many,TRBJ1-2,TRBD1,TRBV18,CASSPRDSETNYGYTF,TGTGCCAGCTCGCCCCGGGACAGTGAAACAAACTATGGCTACACCTTC
few,TRBJ2-5,NA,TRBV1,CTSSQDRGRAGIQETQYF,TGCACCAGCAGCCAAGATCGGGGGAGAGCGGGTATTCAAGAGACCCAGTACTTC
NA,TRBJ1-5,TRBD1,TRBV6-5,CASRTGQGFNQPQHF,TGTGCCAGCAGGACGGGACAGGGATTCAATCAGCCCCAGCATTTT
NA,TRBJ2-1,NA,TRBV9,CASSSRDLGYNEQFF,TGTGCCAGCAGCTCGCGGGACTTAGGCTACAATGAGCAGTTCTTC
few,TRBJ2-3,TRBD2,TRBV6-6,CASTDPGGNTQYF,TGTGCCAGCACCGACCCCGGGGGGAATACGCAGTATTTT
few,TRBJ2-7,NA,TRBV15,CATSREVGPAYEQYF,TGTGCCACCAGCAGGGAGGTTGGTCCAGCCTACGAGCAGTACTTC
few,TRBJ1-2,TRBD1,TRBV5-1,CASSFTGGSDYGYTF,TGCGCCAGCAGCTTTACAGGGGGAAGCGACTATGGCTACACCTTC
medium-sized,TRBJ2-7,TRBD2,TRBV7-2,CASSFLGRTSSYEQYF,TGTGCCAGCAGTTTCCTAGGGAGGACTAGCTCCTACGAGCAGTACTTC
few,TRBJ2-5,NA,TRBV19,CASSIRRGAGQETQYF,TGTGCCAGTAGTATCCGTCGGGGGGCGGGACAAGAGACCCAGTACTTC
few,TRBJ1-1,NA,TRBV29-1,CSVVGQGWGEAFF,TGCAGCGTTGTTGGCCAGGGCTGGGGTGAAGCTTTCTTT
once,TRBJ2-5,TRBD1,TRBV15,CATSRDQGEETQYF,TGTGCCACCAGCAGAGATCAGGGGGAAGAGACCCAGTACTTC
NA,TRBJ1-5,TRBD1,TRBV11-2,CASSLVPSGTGNQPQHF,TGTGCCAGCAGCTTAGTCCCCTCCGGGACAGGGAATCAGCCCCAGCATTTT
few,TRBJ2-5,TRBD1,TRBV6-1,CASYRGHGETQYF,TGTGCCAGCTACAGGGGGCATGGGGAGACCCAGTACTTC
many,TRBJ1-6,TRBD1,TRBV9,CASRGGQGNSPLHF,TGTGCCAGCAGGGGAGGACAGGGGAATTCACCCCTCCACTTT